This T cell receptor (beta chain) derives from a study of blood T cell repertoires in COVID-19. Study-wide background: Sample material is recorded as cDNA or gDNA derived from T cells, B-cell-depleted T cells, or PBMCs.

The authors' processing: By means of reference gene primer amplification, nucleated cell counts were estimated. The assay was immunoSEQ multiplex PCR, and TCRdb's table has in-frame clones only and misses some. That table gives V, J and clone size, and the DNA gave D and trimming. Here the sample spans more than 45,000 clones, approximately 85% being singletons. CDR3 length: 16 amino acids. Germline CDR1 SGHAT, CDR2 FQNNGV. Germline trimming cut 5 bases from V and 3 bases from J; bases unmatched to any gene: 10. The receptor's source is a human donor in a cohort sampled during active COVID-19. The chain couples TRBV11-2 to TRBJ2-1, with 7 nucleotides matching TRBD2. Sequencing input: peripheral blood. CDR3 amino acids: CASSRRLASFYNEQFF. CDR3 DNA sequence: TGTGCCAGCAGCCGGAGACTAGCAAGTTTCTACAATGAGCAGTTCTTC.